This TCR beta chain was found in a study of blood T cells in healthy people across ages. Points on this clonotype: Its antigen is as yet unknown.

The authors extracted at least 6 micrograms of total RNA per sample. V dropped 3 bases and J dropped 10 bases, with 16 bases sitting between them. Germline CDR1 and CDR2: DFQATT and SNEGSKA (reference sequence). This CDR3 is 12 amino acids long. Study findings and constraints: Long-lived donors carried more naive CD4+ cells and greater diversity than aged donors. Researchers said unsorted PBMCs prevented a conclusive naive versus antigen-experienced comparison.

A sample-barcoded 5' primer and a J-beta primer mix were used in a second PCR of about 7 to 12 cycles. Each cDNA molecule was tagged by a template-switch adaptor with 12 random nucleotides. TCRdb called the 5' RACE reads again in MiXCR, with one record for every CDR3 protein. The sample shows approximately 1,700,000 distinct CDR3 sequences, roughly two fifths of them seen only once. This chain joins TRBV20-1 and TRBJ2-7; possible D gene TRBD1, 6 bases. The receptor's source is a human donor in good health. The material sequenced was blood. CDR3 protein: CSASLDSEIQYF. Here the CDR3 DNA reads TGCAGTGCTAGTTTGGACAGTGAGATTCAGTACTTC.